These 18 T cell receptor beta chains originate from one sample sequenced in a study of T cells in localized non-small cell lung cancer. Clones were sequenced by immunoSEQ multiplex PCR, and TCRdb holds only the in-frame ones, with some missing. The sample shows tens of thousands of clones, 87% of them seen only once. The material sequenced was peripheral blood, taken before any cancer treatment. Source of these receptors: a man aged 35 to 70 with stage I squamous cell lung carcinoma.

The gene calls are TRBV7-2 and TRBJ1-5; D gene unclear. The V gene's germline CDR1 is SGHTA and CDR2 FQGNSA. This CDR3 has 15 residues. V lost 1 base to trimming and J lost 4 bases, with 11 bases between them. The CDR3 DNA follows: TGTGCCAGCAGCTTAGGGCCTCAGAGGAATCAGCCCCAGCATTTT. Amino acid sequence: CASSLGPQRNQPQHF.

This chain connects TRBV5-4 to TRBJ1-1; D is perhaps TRBD1 (6 bases). Between the trimmed V and J ends, which lost 4 bases and 2 bases, there was a span of 15 bases. The germline V gene has CDR1 SGHNT and CDR2 YYREEE (reference sequence). The CDR3 is 15 amino acids. CDR3 coding DNA: TGTGCCAGCAGCCAAGAGGGGGTGGCTAACACTGAAGCTTTCTTT. It codes for CASSQEGVANTEAFF.

The chain employs TRBV6-5 and TRBJ2-1; D is unresolved. Germline V gene sequence: CDR1 MNHEY, CDR2 SVGAGI. The CDR3 consists of 14 residues. Trimming stripped 6 bases from V and 2 bases from J, with 11 bases between. The CDR3, as DNA: TGTGCCAGCAGCCGGCCCCTCCCCTACAATGAGCAGTTCTTC. This encodes CASSRPLPYNEQFF.

The rearrangement links TRBV18 to TRBJ1-1; D may be TRBD1 (5 bases). The CDR3 runs to 15 residues. Germline V CDR1 and CDR2: KGHSH, LQKENI. V lost 0 bases and J 0 bases, leaving 8 bases between the germline ends. The CDR3, as DNA: TGTGCCAGCTCACCACCGAGCAGGGTGAACACTGAAGCTTTCTTT. Translated, it gives CASSPPSRVNTEAFF.

The chain combines TRBV6-6 with TRBJ1-2; D ambiguous. The CDR3 runs 13 residues. Germline V gives CDR1 MNHNY, CDR2 SVGAGI (reference sequence). V lost 6 bases and J lost 4, with 12 bases in between. The CDR3 sequence: CASRTGYGYGYTF. The CDR3 region has the DNA TGTGCCAGCAGGACGGGGTATGGCTATGGCTACACCTTC.

The chain joins TRBV4-2 to TRBJ1-5, with D hard to call. The V and J ends lost 0 bases and 2 bases respectively, with 8 bases between them. Germline CDR1 LGHNA, CDR2 YNFKEQ. The CDR3 contains 15 residues. The CDR3 protein is CASSQDDGGNQPQHF. The CDR3 DNA reads as TGTGCCAGCAGCCAAGACGACGGGGGCAATCAGCCCCAGCATTTT.

The chain couples TRBV6-6 to TRBJ1-1; TRBD1 agrees at 8 bases. Germline V gene data show CDR1 as MNHNY and CDR2 as SVGAGI (reference sequence). The V gene end was trimmed by 2 bases and the J gene end by 8 bases; junction bases not matched to a gene: 1. The CDR3 sequence is 12 residues long. CDR3 region: CASSYRTGEAFF. CDR3 sequence (DNA): TGTGCCAGCAGTTACAGGACAGGGGAAGCTTTCTTT.

The chain carries TRBV7-2 and TRBJ2-3; D is ambiguous. Between the trimmed V and J ends, which lost 5 bases and 8 bases, there was a span of 11 bases. Germline CDR1 reads SGHTA; CDR2 reads FQGNSA. The CDR3 is 12 amino acids. CDR3 residues: CASSLWPTTQYF. The CDR3 DNA reads TGTGCCAGCAGCCTCTGGCCCACTACGCAGTATTTT.

This sequence joins TRBV6-1 and TRBJ1-2; 7 bases agree with TRBD1. The J segment lost 7 bases and the V segment lost 2 bases, leaving 7 bases of the junction unmatched. Germline loops: CDR1 MNHNS, CDR2 SASEGT. The CDR3 spans 14 residues. The CDR3, as DNA: TGTGCCAGCAGTGAACAACAGGGGTTGGGTGGCTACACCTTC. As protein: CASSEQQGLGGYTF.

The chain combines TRBV7-9 with TRBJ1-4; possibly TRBD1 for D (5 bases). CDR1 and CDR2 (germline): SEHNR, FQNEAQ (reference sequence). The CDR3 length is 15 residues. V gave up 4 bases and J gave up 3 bases, with 12 bases separating them. The CDR3 is CASSSMGGPNEKLFF. DNA of the CDR3: TGTGCCAGCAGCTCCATGGGGGGACCTAATGAAAAACTGTTTTTT.

Only one count was recorded for this clone. V usage is TRBV11-3 and J usage is TRBJ1-1, with D uncertain. The CDR3 extends over 13 amino acids. The V end was cut by 3 bases, the J end by 7 bases, with 12 bases between. Germline assignment: CDR1 SGHNT and CDR2 YENEEA. The CDR3 DNA reads as TGTGCCAGCAGCTTTCGCCAGGACCGTGAAGCTTTCTTT. This translates into CASSFRQDREAFF.

This clone occurred a few times. This sequence joins TRBV4-1 and TRBJ1-2; 8 bases are a match to TRBD1. CDR1 and CDR2 from the germline V gene are MGHRA and YSYEKL. This CDR3 is 14 amino acids long. With V trimmed by 3 bases and J by 2 bases, 2 bases remained unmatched. The CDR3 sequence: CASSHGTGNYGYTF. CDR3 coding DNA: TGCGCCAGCAGCCACGGGACAGGCAACTATGGCTACACCTTC.

J is TRBJ1-2 and V is TRBV6-5, with unresolved D. The length of the CDR3 is 14 residues. CDR1 and CDR2 from the germline V gene are MNHEY and SVGAGI. Between the trimmed V and J ends, which lost 1 base and 4 bases, there was a span of 10 bases. The CDR3 region is CASSYFQAPYGYTF. The CDR3 bases are TGTGCCAGCAGTTACTTCCAGGCGCCCTATGGCTACACCTTC.

The V and J genes are TRBV25-1 and TRBJ2-1; tentatively, D is TRBD1 (6 bases). Germline-derived CDR1 and CDR2 are MGHDK and SYGVNS. V dropped 4 bases and J dropped 8 bases, with 15 bases sitting between them. The length of the CDR3 is 14 residues. The CDR3 DNA sequence: TGTGCCAGCAGTGTACCGGGACATCGCGATGAGCAGTTCTTC. It translates to CASSVPGHRDEQFF.

The rearrangement links TRBV5-1 to TRBJ2-7; 8 nucleotides agree with TRBD1. This CDR3 is 14 amino acids long. After removal of 3 bases from V and 0 bases from J, the junction contained 2 bases not matched to a gene. Germline-derived CDR1 and CDR2 are SGHRS and YFSETQ. The CDR3 nucleotides read TGCGCCAGCAGCTCTACAGGGGGCTCCTACGAGCAGTACTTC. Encoded protein: CASSSTGGSYEQYF.

The sample holds one count of this clone. The chain has TRBV19 and TRBJ1-2; D gene uncertain. Trimming removed 10 bases from V and 2 bases from J, with 20 bases in between. The CDR3 sequence is 15 residues long. Germline V lookup: CDR1 LNHDA, CDR2 SQIVND (reference sequence). DNA of the CDR3: TGTGCCACCAGATCCAGGCGCAGGATGAACTATGGCTACACCTTC. As protein: CATRSRRRMNYGYTF.

The chain joins TRBV28 to TRBJ2-3, with 9 bases matching TRBD1. Germline CDR1 reads MDHEN; CDR2 reads SYDVKM. V was clipped by 5 bases and J by 1 base; unmatched bases: 13. The CDR3 is 18 residues long. The CDR3 nucleotides read TGTGCCAGCAGTCCCTGGGACAGGACAGGGGCCCGCACAGATACGCAGTATTTT. It is translated as CASSPWDRTGARTDTQYF.

The rearrangement links TRBV11-2 to TRBJ2-1; TRBD2 agrees at 8 bases. This CDR3 spans 15 amino acids. The germline CDR1 and CDR2 sequences are SGHAT and FQNNGV. The ends lost 5 bases at V and 10 bases at J; junction bases unmatched: 13. CDR3 protein: CASSHTGRGAQEQFF. CDR3 coding DNA: TGTGCCAGCAGCCATACAGGGCGGGGGGCCCAGGAGCAGTTCTTC. The full variable domain, its missing parts supplied by reference TRBV11-2 and TRBJ2-1, is EAGVAQSPRYKIIEKRQSVAFWCNPISGHATLYWYQQILGQGPKLLIQFQNNGVVDDSQLPKDRFSAERLKGVDSTLKIQPAKLEDSAVYLCASSHTGRGAQEQFFGPGTRLTVL.